Each of the 19 T cell receptor beta chains below was sequenced from the same sample in a study of cytomegalovirus exposure and HLA in healthy donors. The PCR ran on 60 Vbeta and 13 Jbeta primers. TCRdb keeps only in-frame clones here, not all; method: immunoSEQ multiplex PCR. The table lists about 100,000 clones. The sample taken for sequencing was PBMCs. All receptors come from a man between 50 and 59 years old in good health and CMV-seronegative.

The J gene is TRBJ2-4, the V gene TRBV7-2, with 9 nucleotides matching TRBD1. This CDR3 contains 16 residues. Per germline, CDR1 SGHTA and CDR2 FQGNSA. J lost 0 bases, V lost 4 bases, and 4 bases had no gene match. CDR3 protein: CASSSRDREAKNIQYF. The CDR3 DNA sequence: TGTGCCAGCAGCTCCCGGGACAGGGAAGCCAAAAACATTCAGTACTTC.

The V call is TRBV2, the J call TRBJ2-5; D is unclear. From germline, CDR1 is SNHLY and CDR2 FYNNEI. Between the trimmed V and J ends, which lost 0 bases and 2 bases, there was a span of 13 bases. This CDR3 has 16 residues. The CDR3 is CASSEALQAVQETQYF. CDR3 DNA: TGTGCCAGCAGTGAAGCGCTTCAGGCAGTTCAAGAGACCCAGTACTTC.

Details on this clone: The same CDR3 arises from other DNA sequences in this sample as well. The chain employs TRBV18 and TRBJ2-3, with a tentative D call TRBD2 (6 bases). V lost 3 bases, J lost 0 bases, and 10 bases lay in between. The CDR3 sequence is 15 residues long. Germline loops: CDR1 KGHSH, CDR2 LQKENI. The CDR3 DNA reads TGTGCCAGCTCACCCCCGGGACTCAGCACAGATACGCAGTATTTT. It encodes CASSPPGLSTDTQYF. The variable domain in full, completed from reference TRBV18 and TRBJ2-3, reads NAGVMQNPRHLVRRRGQEARLRCSPMKGHSHVYWYRQLPEEGLKFMVYLQKENIIDESGMPKERFSAEFPKEGPSILRIQQVVRGDSAAYFCASSPPGLSTDTQYFGPGTRLTVL.

V and J are TRBV9 and TRBJ2-7; a possible D gene is TRBD2 (5 bases). The CDR3 sequence is 14 residues long. V was shortened by 0 bases and J by 6 bases, with 13 bases between the two germline ends. In germline, CDR1 is SGDLS, CDR2 YYNGEE. CDR3 amino acids: CASSVVARAGEQYF. CDR3 sequence (DNA): TGTGCCAGCAGCGTAGTGGCGAGGGCCGGCGAGCAGTACTTC.

To note about this clone: An end of the junction does not agree with germline; a read error may underlie this. The J gene is TRBJ2-5, the V gene TRBV7-7; tentative D call: TRBD2 (6 bases). This CDR3 comprises 19 residues. The germline V gene encodes CDR1 SSHAT and CDR2 FNYEAQ (reference sequence). The CDR3 region has the DNA TGTGCTAGCAGCTTAGGTGCGACGGGACTCGTGGGAGGCGGAGAGACCCAGTACTTC. Translating gives CASSLGATGLVGGGETQYF. The full variable domain, rest sourced from reference TRBV7-7 and TRBJ2-5, is GAGVSQSPRYKVTKRGQDVTLRCDPISSHATLYWYQQALGQGPEFLTYFNYEAQPDKSGLPSDRFSAERPEGSISTLTIQRTEQRDSAMYRCASSLGATGLVGGGETQYFGPGTRLLVL.

The chain combines TRBV5-1 with TRBJ2-1; perhaps TRBD2 as D (6 bases). Trimming cost V 0 bases and J 4 bases, with 11 bases left between them. The CDR3 sequence is 15 residues long. The germline V gene has CDR1 SGHRS and CDR2 YFSETQ. The CDR3 DNA follows: TGCGCCAGCAGCTTGGATCCAGGAGGGTACAATGAGCAGTTCTTC. Translated: CASSLDPGGYNEQFF.

J is TRBJ1-1 and V is TRBV7-9, with 11 nucleotides matching TRBD1. Germline V gene lookup returns CDR1 SEHNR and CDR2 FQNEAQ (reference sequence). V was clipped by 1 base and J by 5 bases; unmatched bases: 9. The CDR3 is 17 residues long. CDR3 sequence (DNA): TGTGCCAGCAGCTTAGTGCAATCCGGGACAGGGGGGACTGAAGCTTTCTTT. Amino acid sequence: CASSLVQSGTGGTEAFF.

This chain links TRBV5-6 with TRBJ1-2; tentative D call: TRBD1 (5 bases). Deletions cut 5 bases from V and 7 bases from J, with 18 bases between. CDR1 SGHDT and CDR2 YYEEEE come from the germline V gene. The CDR3 loop spans 14 amino acids. The DNA of the CDR3 is TGTGCCAGCAGAGCGATAGTGACGCAGGGTGGCTACACCTTC. Encoded protein: CASRAIVTQGGYTF. Together with reference TRBV5-6 and TRBJ1-2, the CDR3 gives the full variable domain: DAGVTQSPTHLIKTRGQQVTLRCSPKSGHDTVSWYQQALGQGPQFIFQYYEEEERQRGNFPDRFSGHQFPNYSSELNVNALLLGDSALYLCASRAIVTQGGYTFGSGTRLTVV.

This chain links TRBV6-5 with TRBJ2-2; D is possibly TRBD1 (5 bases). The germline V gene encodes CDR1 MNHEY and CDR2 SVGAGI. This CDR3 has 13 amino acids. The V and J ends lost 7 bases and 5 bases respectively, with 11 bases between them. DNA of the CDR3: TGTGCCAGCATAGGGGCGCGGACCGGGGAGCTGTTTTTT. Translated: CASIGARTGELFF.

In DNA form, the CDR3 reads TGTGCCAGCAGCCCCCGGGGTGGGAGCGGGGAGCTGTTTTTT. It translates to CASSPRGGSGELFF. This rearrangement joins TRBV6-5 to TRBJ2-2, with TRBD2 as a possible D gene (5 bases). Germline CDR1 and CDR2: MNHEY and SVGAGI. Trimming pared 6 bases from V and 7 bases from J, leaving 15 bases between. This CDR3 spans 14 amino acids.

This chain connects TRBV7-3 to TRBJ2-1; 8 bases match TRBD2. The CDR3 length is 15 residues. CDR1 and CDR2 from the germline V gene are SGHTA and FQGTGA. The V gene end was trimmed by 0 bases and the J gene end by 7 bases; junction bases not matched to a gene: 5. CDR3 region: CASSLTSGSSNEQFF. CDR3 sequence (DNA): TGTGCCAGCAGCTTAACCAGCGGGAGCAGTAATGAGCAGTTCTTC.

The V gene is TRBV7-2, the J gene TRBJ2-5, with 8 positions matching TRBD2. The CDR3 spans 15 residues. Looked up from germline, CDR1 is SGHTA and CDR2 is FQGNSA. Trimming cost V 3 bases and J 5 bases; bases outside gene matches: 8. The CDR3 here is CASSFQRGTGETQYF. CDR3 coding DNA: TGTGCCAGCAGCTTTCAGCGGGGGACCGGCGAGACCCAGTACTTC. The whole variable domain, remainder taken from reference TRBV7-2 and TRBJ2-5, is GAGVSQSPSNKVTEKGKDVELRCDPISGHTALYWYRQSLGQGLEFLIYFQGNSAPDKSGLPSDRFSAERTGGSVSTLTIQRTQQEDSAVYLCASSFQRGTGETQYFGPGTRLLVL.

This chain uses TRBV4-3 with TRBJ2-1; D gene unclear. The CDR3 loop spans 16 amino acids. V lost 0 bases, J lost 10 bases, and 19 bases lay in between. In germline, CDR1 is LGHNA, CDR2 YSLEER. In DNA, the CDR3 is TGCGCCAGCAGCCAAGATAGTAGTTGGGCGCCCAGGGAGCAGTTCTTC. Translation: CASSQDSSWAPREQFF.

The chain carries TRBV14 and TRBJ2-5; 11 bases line up with TRBD1. Losses at the gene ends were 4 bases for V and 3 bases for J; bases not matched to a gene: 4. The CDR3 covers 15 residues. CDR1 SGHDN and CDR2 FVKESK come from the germline V gene. The CDR3: CASSPGTGGKETQYF. CDR3 coding DNA: TGTGCCAGCAGCCCTGGGACAGGGGGAAAAGAGACCCAGTACTTC.

Comment on this clone: This sample also contains other DNA sequences that code for the same CDR3. This sequence joins TRBV9 and TRBJ2-7; maybe TRBD1 (5 bases). The V end was cut by 0 bases, the J end by 2 bases, with 9 bases between. The CDR3 is 14 amino acids. Germline CDR1 and CDR2: SGDLS and YYNGEE. The CDR3 sequence is CASSVGQGAYEQYF. The DNA for the CDR3 is TGTGCCAGCAGCGTAGGTCAGGGCGCCTACGAGCAGTACTTC.

The chain couples TRBV10-3 to TRBJ1-2; TRBD1 aligns across 12 bases. Germline CDR1 and CDR2: ENHRY and SYGVKD. CDR3 length equals 15 residues. The ends lost 6 bases at V and 8 bases at J; junction bases unmatched: 10. CDR3 amino acids: CAISVGTGGEGGYTF. The CDR3 DNA reads TGTGCCATCAGCGTCGGGACAGGGGGCGAGGGGGGCTACACCTTC.

This rearrangement joins TRBV4-3 to TRBJ2-1; D ambiguous. Germline V lookup: CDR1 LGHNA, CDR2 YSLEER. Trimming removed 3 bases at V and 4 bases at J, with 4 bases between. The CDR3 spans 12 residues. The CDR3 region has the DNA TGCGCCAGCAGCCACAATTACAATGAGCAGTTCTTC. Its protein is CASSHNYNEQFF.

The rearrangement links TRBV7-8 to TRBJ2-1; TRBD1 agrees at 7 bases. Trimming took 4 bases from V and 3 from J; bases not matched to a gene: 6. CDR1 is SGHVS, CDR2 FQNEAQ, per germline. CDR3 length equals 15 residues. The DNA for the CDR3 is TGTGCCAGCAGCTGGAGGACAGGCGTCTACAATGAGCAGTTCTTC. It codes for CASSWRTGVYNEQFF. The whole variable domain, remainder taken from reference TRBV7-8 and TRBJ2-1, is GAGVSQSPRYKVAKRGQDVALRCDPISGHVSLFWYQQALGQGPEFLTYFQNEAQLDKSGLPSDRFFAERPEGSVSTLKIQRTQQEDSAVYLCASSWRTGVYNEQFFGPGTRLTVL.

The chain combines TRBV19 with TRBJ1-2; D ambiguous. V was pared by 5 bases and J by 8 bases, with 18 bases between. Germline V gene sequence: CDR1 LNHDA, CDR2 SQIVND (reference sequence). This CDR3 is built from 14 residues. Here the CDR3 DNA reads TGTGCCAGTAGTGCGAGGTCTGGGTTGACGGGCTACACCTTC. Protein: CASSARSGLTGYTF.